The rows below give T cell receptor beta chains drawn from one sample of a study of blood T cell repertoires in COVID-19. Measured with immunoSEQ multiplex PCR; TCRdb has only the in-frame clones, and not every one. The data contain about 200,000 clones, roughly 84% of them seen just once; the ten biggest clones take up 7% to 9%. Input material: PBMCs or T cells enriched from blood (not recorded which). These receptors all come from a man in his forties who had recovered from COVID-19. Both conserved end residues are part of each CDR3. The D gene is left open where the match is weak. The listing skips clone size in some rows; elsewhere it reads once, few, many or a size class.

CDR3 protein: CASSLRIAGALLGGYTF
CDR3 DNA: TGTGCCAGCAGCTTGAGAATTGCAGGGGCCCTTCTGGGTGGCTACACCTTC
clone size: NA
J gene: TRBJ1-2
D gene: NA
V gene: TRBV7-2

CDR3 protein: CASSSGEFYNSPLHF
CDR3 DNA: TGTGCCAGCAGTTCTGGGGAGTTCTATAATTCACCCCTCCACTTT
clone size: NA
J gene: TRBJ1-6
D gene: NA
V gene: TRBV28

CDR3 protein: CASSYALSGGALQFF
CDR3 DNA: TGTGCCAGCAGCTACGCCCTAAGCGGGGGGGCGCTACAGTTCTTC
clone size: once
J gene: TRBJ2-1
D gene: TRBD2
V gene: TRBV7-2

CDR3 protein: CASSATPRQGLVFGYTF
CDR3 DNA: TGTGCCAGCAGCGCGACGCCCCGACAGGGGTTGGTATTCGGCTACACCTTC
clone size: once
J gene: TRBJ1-2
D gene: TRBD1
V gene: TRBV7-2

CDR3 protein: CASSSRDARYYEQYF
CDR3 DNA: TGTGCCAGCAGCTCCCGGGATGCTCGGTACTACGAGCAGTACTTC
clone size: few
J gene: TRBJ2-7
D gene: NA
V gene: TRBV11-2

CDR3 protein: CATSRDLDRDNQPQHF
CDR3 DNA: TGTGCCACCAGCAGAGATCTTGACAGGGACAATCAGCCCCAGCATTTT
clone size: NA
J gene: TRBJ1-5
D gene: TRBD1
V gene: TRBV15

CDR3 protein: CASSPPDREHQPQHF
CDR3 DNA: TGCGCCAGCAGCCCGCCCGACAGGGAGCATCAGCCCCAGCATTTT
clone size: NA
J gene: TRBJ1-5
D gene: TRBD1
V gene: TRBV4-1

CDR3 protein: CASSPLAGLAEAFF
CDR3 DNA: TGCGCCAGCAGCCCCCTGGCGGGGCTTGCTGAAGCTTTCTTT
clone size: NA
J gene: TRBJ1-1
D gene: NA
V gene: TRBV4-1

CDR3 protein: CASRMTDPPGYTF
CDR3 DNA: TGTGCCAGTAGAATGACAGACCCCCCTGGCTACACCTTC
clone size: NA
J gene: TRBJ1-2
D gene: NA
V gene: TRBV19

CDR3 protein: CASSLDRAYEQYF
CDR3 DNA: TGTGCCAGCAGCTTAGACAGGGCCTACGAGCAGTACTTC
clone size: NA
J gene: TRBJ2-7
D gene: NA
V gene: TRBV11-2

CDR3 protein: CATSRDLATGLSTDTQYF
CDR3 DNA: TGTGCCACCAGCAGAGACTTGGCGACAGGACTTAGCACAGATACGCAGTATTTT
clone size: NA
J gene: TRBJ2-3
D gene: NA
V gene: TRBV15

CDR3 protein: CASSPGGAGGREQYF
CDR3 DNA: TGTGCCAGCAGCCCTGGGGGAGCGGGGGGGCGAGAGCAGTACTTC
clone size: NA
J gene: TRBJ2-7
D gene: TRBD2
V gene: TRBV9

CDR3 protein: CATSGEGGYGYTF
CDR3 DNA: TGTGCCACCAGTGGGGAGGGCGGCTATGGCTACACCTTC
clone size: NA
J gene: TRBJ1-2
D gene: NA
V gene: TRBV24-1

CDR3 protein: CEGGEQYF
CDR3 DNA: TGTGAGGGGGGGGAGCAGTACTTC
clone size: NA
J gene: TRBJ2-7
D gene: NA
V gene: TRBV3-1/TRBV3-2

CDR3 protein: CATSTSGYGYTF
CDR3 DNA: TGTGCCACCTCGACATCCGGCTATGGCTACACCTTC
clone size: NA
J gene: TRBJ1-2
D gene: NA
V gene: TRBV24-1

CDR3 protein: CASSWSGTGTTGELFF
CDR3 DNA: TGTGCCAGCAGCTGGTCCGGGACAGGGACCACCGGGGAGCTGTTTTTT
clone size: NA
J gene: TRBJ2-2
D gene: TRBD1
V gene: TRBV3-1/TRBV3-2

CDR3 protein: CASGRGGTDTQYF
CDR3 DNA: TGTGCTAGTGGCCGGGGGGGCACAGATACGCAGTATTTT
clone size: NA
J gene: TRBJ2-3
D gene: TRBD2
V gene: TRBV12-5

CDR3 protein: CASSLGLAQETQYF
CDR3 DNA: TGTGCCAGCAGCTTAGGCCTAGCTCAAGAGACCCAGTACTTC
clone size: NA
J gene: TRBJ2-5
D gene: NA
V gene: TRBV11-2

CDR3 protein: CSASGTSGGTDTQYF
CDR3 DNA: TGCAGCGCCTCCGGGACTAGCGGGGGAACAGATACGCAGTATTTT
clone size: NA
J gene: TRBJ2-3
D gene: TRBD2
V gene: TRBV29-1

CDR3 protein: CASSPRALAGGHGEQYF
CDR3 DNA: TGTGCCAGCTCACCACGGGCTTTAGCGGGGGGGCATGGCGAGCAGTACTTC
clone size: many
J gene: TRBJ2-7
D gene: TRBD2
V gene: TRBV18

CDR3 protein: CASSLDQGSYGYTF
CDR3 DNA: TGTGCCAGCAGCTTGGATCAGGGGTCCTATGGCTACACCTTC
clone size: NA
J gene: TRBJ1-2
D gene: NA
V gene: TRBV5-5

CDR3 protein: CASSELGGGMDQPQHF
CDR3 DNA: TGTGCCAGCAGTGAACTAGGCGGGGGGATGGATCAGCCCCAGCATTTT
clone size: NA
J gene: TRBJ1-5
D gene: NA
V gene: TRBV28

CDR3 protein: CASSSGWRTGYTF
CDR3 DNA: TGTGCCAGCAGTTCCGGGTGGAGAACGGGCTACACCTTC
clone size: NA
J gene: TRBJ1-2
D gene: NA
V gene: TRBV27

CDR3 protein: CAGGLITGELFF
CDR3 DNA: TGTGCCGGAGGACTGATCACCGGGGAGCTGTTTTTT
clone size: NA
J gene: TRBJ2-2
D gene: NA
V gene: TRBV6-6

CDR3 protein: CASRISMNTEAFF
CDR3 DNA: TGTGCCAGCAGAATTAGTATGAACACTGAAGCTTTCTTT
clone size: NA
J gene: TRBJ1-1
D gene: NA
V gene: TRBV27

CDR3 protein: CASTDGEVQPQHF
CDR3 DNA: TGTGCCAGCACCGACGGGGAAGTCCAGCCCCAGCATTTT
clone size: NA
J gene: TRBJ1-5
D gene: NA
V gene: TRBV2

CDR3 protein: CASSLDRDKPYEQYF
CDR3 DNA: TGCGCCAGCAGCCTCGACCGGGACAAACCGTACGAGCAGTACTTC
clone size: NA
J gene: TRBJ2-7
D gene: NA
V gene: TRBV5-1

CDR3 protein: CASNRGNTIYF
CDR3 DNA: TGTGCCAGCAACCGGGGAAACACCATATATTTT
clone size: few
J gene: TRBJ1-3
D gene: NA
V gene: TRBV12-3/TRBV12-4

CDR3 protein: CASRRSHANTGELFF
CDR3 DNA: TGTGCCAGCAGACGGTCTCACGCGAACACCGGGGAGCTGTTTTTT
clone size: NA
J gene: TRBJ2-2
D gene: NA
V gene: TRBV2

CDR3 protein: CASSLGQGAAVNTEAFF
CDR3 DNA: TGCGCCAGCAGCTTGGGTCAGGGGGCAGCAGTTAACACTGAAGCTTTCTTT
clone size: once
J gene: TRBJ1-1
D gene: TRBD1
V gene: TRBV5-1

CDR3 protein: CASTLQGVDTGELFF
CDR3 DNA: TGTGCCAGCACCCTACAGGGGGTCGACACCGGGGAGCTGTTTTTT
clone size: NA
J gene: TRBJ2-2
D gene: TRBD1
V gene: TRBV5-5

CDR3 protein: CASSRGLANTGELFF
CDR3 DNA: TGTGCCAGTAGCCGGGGACTAGCGAACACCGGGGAGCTGTTTTTT
clone size: NA
J gene: TRBJ2-2
D gene: TRBD2
V gene: TRBV19

CDR3 protein: CASSLGTSGPQTQYF
CDR3 DNA: TGCGCCAGCAGCTTGGGGACTAGCGGACCACAGACCCAGTACTTC
clone size: once
J gene: TRBJ2-5
D gene: TRBD2
V gene: TRBV5-1

CDR3 protein: CASTERGRRDEKLFF
CDR3 DNA: TGTGCCAGTACCGAGAGGGGGCGTCGGGATGAAAAACTGTTTTTT
clone size: NA
J gene: TRBJ1-4
D gene: TRBD1
V gene: TRBV19

CDR3 protein: CAWSDSTRGSPLHF
CDR3 DNA: TGTGCCTGGAGTGATTCGACCAGGGGTTCACCCCTCCACTTT
clone size: NA
J gene: TRBJ1-6
D gene: NA
V gene: TRBV30

CDR3 protein: CASSFEGTINSPLHF
CDR3 DNA: TGTGCCAGCAGCTTCGAAGGGACTATTAATTCACCCCTCCACTTT
clone size: NA
J gene: TRBJ1-6
D gene: NA
V gene: TRBV7-6

CDR3 protein: CASSYYRGRNTEAFF
CDR3 DNA: TGCGCCAGCAGTTACTACAGGGGCCGAAACACTGAAGCTTTCTTT
clone size: NA
J gene: TRBJ1-1
D gene: TRBD1
V gene: TRBV4-1

CDR3 protein: CSASSAGIQYNEQFF
CDR3 DNA: TGCAGTGCTAGTTCGGCGGGGATACAGTACAATGAGCAGTTCTTC
clone size: NA
J gene: TRBJ2-1
D gene: NA
V gene: TRBV20-1

CDR3 protein: CASSPSQGLPQHF
CDR3 DNA: TGTGCCAGCTCACCAAGTCAGGGGCTGCCCCAGCATTTT
clone size: NA
J gene: TRBJ1-5
D gene: NA
V gene: TRBV18